The source of this T cell receptor beta chain is a study of T-cell reconstitution after alpha-beta-depleted transplantation in children. Unique molecular identifiers tagged the TCRbeta library. MiXCR was run by TCRdb on the PCR reads, yielding one entry per CDR3 protein. Here the sample spans about a million distinct CDR3 sequences, roughly 29% being singletons. Concerning this clonotype itself: What it binds is unknown.

General study points: Surviving recipient T cells and thymic progenitors produced the high day-60 TCRbeta diversity seen in some patients. The authors attributed T-cell counts and diversity one year after transplant mostly to newly produced T cells. Alpha-beta T cells present about two months after transplant were reported to originate from several hundred expanded graft clones.

CDR3 size: 12 residues. V was cut by 6 bases and J by 9 bases, with 11 bases left in between. Germline lookup yields CDR1 MNHEY and CDR2 SVGAGI. The chain employs TRBV6-5 and TRBJ2-2; tentatively, D is TRBD2 (6 bases). The sequence was collected from a boy under two years old who had a stem cell transplant for SCID, so the T cells may come from the graft donor. Specimen: PBMCs, mostly from graft donor cells, collected 360 days after TCRalphabeta/CD19-depleted stem cell transplant. The CDR3 here is CASRSRDWELFF. DNA of the CDR3: TGTGCCAGCAGGAGCCGGGACTGGGAGCTGTTTTTT.